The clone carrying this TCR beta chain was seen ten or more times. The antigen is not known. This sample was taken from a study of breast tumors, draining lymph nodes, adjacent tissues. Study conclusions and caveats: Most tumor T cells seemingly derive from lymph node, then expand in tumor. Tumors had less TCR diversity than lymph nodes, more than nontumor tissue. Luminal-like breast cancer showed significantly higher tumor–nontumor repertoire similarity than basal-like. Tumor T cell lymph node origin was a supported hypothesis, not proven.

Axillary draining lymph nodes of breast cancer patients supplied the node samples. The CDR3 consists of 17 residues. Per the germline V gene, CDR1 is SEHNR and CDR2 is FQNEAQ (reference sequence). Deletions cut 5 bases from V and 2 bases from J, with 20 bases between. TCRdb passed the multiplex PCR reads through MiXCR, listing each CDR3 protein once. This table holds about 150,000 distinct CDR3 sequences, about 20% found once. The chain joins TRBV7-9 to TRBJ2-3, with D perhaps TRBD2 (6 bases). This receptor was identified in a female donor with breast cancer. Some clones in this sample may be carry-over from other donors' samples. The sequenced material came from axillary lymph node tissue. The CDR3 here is CASSRRAGRGDTDTQYF. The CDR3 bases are TGTGCCAGCAGCCGACGTGCCGGGAGAGGGGACACAGATACGCAGTATTTT.